The next 28 T cell receptor beta chains were all read from a single sample in a study of OX40 agonist ivuxolimab in advanced cancers. The data were produced by immunoSEQ multiplex PCR, yet TCRdb's version contains in-frame clones alone and is incomplete. The sample lists under 75,000 clones; roughly nine tenths were seen once. This specimen consisted of CD4+ or CD8+ T cells sorted from blood, obtained in a trial of the OX40 agonist ivuxolimab. The receptors stem from an adult with an advanced solid tumor such as melanoma, head and neck, liver or kidney cancer.

The table lists this clone with a few counts. The chain links TRBV7-9 to TRBJ2-7; weak D call: TRBD2 (5 bases). Germline loops: CDR1 SEHNR, CDR2 FQNEAQ (reference sequence). The CDR3 spans 12 residues. V lost 3 bases, J lost 5 bases, and 8 bases lay in between. CDR3 in amino acids: CASSFVGDEQYF. The CDR3, as DNA: TGTGCCAGCAGCTTCGTGGGAGACGAGCAGTACTTC.

CDR3 amino acids: CASSPNVGENEQFF. In nucleotides, the CDR3 is TGTGCCAGCTCACCGAATGTAGGCGAGAATGAGCAGTTCTTC. V and J are TRBV18 and TRBJ2-1; D gene uncertain. CDR1 KGHSH and CDR2 LQKENI come from the germline V gene. V was shortened by 3 bases and J by 7 bases, with 13 bases between the two germline ends. The CDR3 runs 14 residues.

The chain carries TRBV19 and TRBJ2-5, with TRBD1 matching 9 bases. There are 15 residues in the CDR3. The V segment lost 5 bases and the J segment 4 bases; nucleotides outside the gene matches: 8. CDR1 LNHDA and CDR2 SQIVND come from the germline V gene (reference sequence). The CDR3 spells CASSLNRGLRETQYF. For the CDR3, the DNA is TGTGCCAGTAGTCTCAACAGGGGGCTTAGAGAGACCCAGTACTTC.

V gene TRBV7-2 combines with J gene TRBJ2-7; D is perhaps TRBD2 (6 bases). Germline CDR1 and CDR2: SGHTA and FQGNSA. The CDR3 has 14 residues. V dropped 5 bases and J dropped 9 bases, with 20 bases sitting between them. The CDR3: CASSPPFRRERQYF. The CDR3, as DNA: TGTGCCAGCAGCCCCCCCTTCAGGAGGGAGCGGCAGTACTTC.

The chain uses TRBV30 and TRBJ1-2; weak D call: TRBD1 (6 bases). CDR1 is GTSNPN, CDR2 SVGIG, per germline (reference sequence). V was trimmed by 2 bases and J by 3 bases, leaving 13 bases between them. This CDR3 spans 14 amino acids. CDR3 bases: TGTGCCTGGAGTCGAACAGGGTATTACTATGGCTACACCTTC. Translated, it gives CAWSRTGYYYGYTF.

In its sample, this clone was seen a few times. This same CDR3 is encoded by further DNA sequences in the sample. The V call is TRBV9, the J call TRBJ2-3; the D call may be TRBD1 or TRBD2 (6 bases each). Between the trimmed V and J ends, which lost 0 bases and 6 bases, there was a span of 11 bases. Germline values: CDR1 SGDLS, CDR2 YYNGEE. This CDR3 spans 14 amino acids. The chain's CDR3 is CASSVVGGTDTQYF. The CDR3 DNA follows: TGTGCCAGCAGCGTAGTAGGGGGGACCGATACGCAGTATTTT.

This chain joins TRBV27 and TRBJ1-1, with D perhaps matching TRBD1 (6 bases). Trimming cost V 2 bases and J 8 bases, with 12 bases left between them. The germline gives CDR1 MNHEY, CDR2 SMNVEV (reference sequence). The CDR3 contains 13 residues. The CDR3 nucleotides read TGTGCCAGCAGTTTAAGACAGGATTTGGAAGCTTTCTTT. This sequence encodes CASSLRQDLEAFF.

This clone occurred once. V gene TRBV30 combines with J gene TRBJ1-6, with D maybe TRBD1 (6 bases). This CDR3 is built from 14 residues. CDR1 is GTSNPN, CDR2 SVGIG, per germline (reference sequence). V lost 2 bases and J lost 10, with 15 bases in between. The CDR3, as DNA: TGTGCCTGGAGTCTTGGGGGCGCGCGGTCACCCCTCCACTTT. Translating it yields CAWSLGGARSPLHF.

This clone was observed a single time. This chain uses TRBV12-5 with TRBJ2-1; D is possibly TRBD2 (6 bases). The CDR3 covers 18 residues. The V end was cut by 0 bases, the J end by 4 bases, with 19 bases between. Germline CDR1 is LGHNT and CDR2 is FRNRAP. The DNA of the CDR3 is TGTGCTAGTGGTTTGGTCCTTGGAGGGGTAGTCCCGTACAATGAGCAGTTCTTC. Its protein product is CASGLVLGGVVPYNEQFF.

The chain joins TRBV6-6 to TRBJ1-5; D is uncertain. This CDR3 has 13 residues. Germline CDR1 is MNHNY and CDR2 is SVGAGI (reference sequence). Trimming took 1 base from V and 6 from J, leaving 7 bases between them. This CDR3 reads CASSYWEVQPQHF. The CDR3 DNA reads as TGTGCCAGCAGTTACTGGGAGGTTCAGCCCCAGCATTTT.

The chain employs TRBV4-1 and TRBJ2-3, with 13 bases identical to TRBD2. Germline CDR1 and CDR2: MGHRA and YSYEKL. The CDR3 is made up of 16 amino acids. Trimming took 2 bases from V and 4 from J; bases not matched to a gene: 3. The CDR3 sequence is CASSQKGLAGADTQYF. As DNA, the CDR3 is TGCGCCAGCAGCCAAAAAGGACTAGCGGGGGCAGATACGCAGTATTTT.

The rearrangement uses TRBV7-9 and TRBJ2-1; 10 nucleotides match TRBD1. With 5 bases clipped from V and 9 bases from J, the junction kept 13 bases outside the gene matches. This CDR3 has 16 residues. The germline CDR1 and CDR2 sequences are SEHNR and FQNEAQ (reference sequence). CDR3: CASSHGTGAEDSEQFF. The CDR3 DNA is TGTGCCAGCAGCCATGGGACAGGGGCTGAAGATAGTGAGCAGTTCTTC.

This clone has only one observation. V gene TRBV11-2 combines with J gene TRBJ2-5; 10 nucleotides line up with TRBD2. The V gene end was trimmed by 5 bases and the J gene end by 2 bases; junction bases not matched to a gene: 8. Looked up from germline, CDR1 is SGHAT and CDR2 is FQNNGV. The CDR3 runs 16 residues. The CDR3 region has the DNA TGTGCCAGCAGCCGAGGATCTAGCGGGGGTCAAGAGACCCAGTACTTC. Protein: CASSRGSSGGQETQYF.

By share, this clone counts as medium-sized. CDR3 nucleotides: TGTGCCAGCAGTCACACTATTGACAGCGACTATGGCTACACCTTC. Translated, it gives CASSHTIDSDYGYTF. This chain connects TRBV2 to TRBJ1-2; D possibly corresponds to TRBD1 (5 bases). Looked up from germline, CDR1 is SNHLY and CDR2 is FYNNEI. The CDR3 has 15 amino acids. Trimming removed 5 bases at V and 3 bases at J, with 16 bases between.

The chain links TRBV19 to TRBJ2-2; D gene uncertain. CDR3 length: 12 residues. Per the germline V gene, CDR1 is LNHDA and CDR2 is SQIVND (reference sequence). The V end was cut by 5 bases, the J end by 3 bases, with 4 bases between. The CDR3 is CASSPHTGELFF. The DNA for the CDR3 is TGTGCCAGTAGTCCTCACACCGGGGAGCTGTTTTTT.

V usage is TRBV4-2 and J usage is TRBJ2-7; 7 positions match TRBD1. The CDR3 extends over 14 amino acids. V lost 0 bases to trimming and J lost 1 base; unmatched junction nucleotides: 0. From germline, CDR1 is LGHNA and CDR2 YNFKEQ. The CDR3 nucleotides read TGTGCCAGCAGCCAAGAGGACAGGTCCTACGAGCAGTACTTC. Protein sequence: CASSQEDRSYEQYF.

The V call is TRBV5-1, the J call TRBJ2-1; TRBD2 agrees at 7 bases. In germline, CDR1 is SGHRS, CDR2 YFSETQ. This CDR3 is 15 amino acids long. V lost 4 bases to trimming and J lost 3 bases; unmatched junction nucleotides: 7. CDR3 sequence: CASSAREGYYNEQFF. The CDR3 bases are TGCGCCAGCAGCGCGAGGGAGGGGTACTACAATGAGCAGTTCTTC.

This chain connects TRBV6-6 to TRBJ1-4, with a tentative D call TRBD1 (6 bases). Germline V lookup: CDR1 MNHNY, CDR2 SVGAGI (reference sequence). Between the trimmed V and J ends, which lost 0 bases and 7 bases, there was a span of 9 bases. The CDR3 extends over 14 amino acids. CDR3 bases: TGTGCCAGCAGTTACTCAGGGGGTGGTGAAAAACTGTTTTTT. This sequence encodes CASSYSGGGEKLFF.

The chain couples TRBV13 to TRBJ2-7; 9 nucleotides agree with TRBD1. J gave up 8 bases and V 6 bases, and 8 bases lay outside the gene matches. The CDR3 has 13 amino acids. CDR1 and CDR2 (germline): PRHDT, FYEKMQ (reference sequence). CDR3 protein: CASRSLGQGKQYF. For the CDR3, the DNA is TGTGCCAGCAGGTCCCTGGGACAGGGAAAGCAGTACTTC.

V is TRBV7-2 and J is TRBJ2-2, with 8 bases identical to TRBD1. Germline-derived CDR1 and CDR2 are SGHTA and FQGNSA. The CDR3 loop spans 15 amino acids. The V gene end was trimmed by 7 bases and the J gene end by 3 bases; junction bases not matched to a gene: 7. In DNA form, the CDR3 reads TGTGCCAGCACCAGACAGGGGAGTGACACCGGGGAGCTGTTTTTT. Protein product: CASTRQGSDTGELFF.

This clone has only a few counts. The genes are TRBV10-3 and TRBJ1-2, with 8 bases lining up with TRBD1. The germline V gene encodes CDR1 ENHRY and CDR2 SYGVKD. Trimming removed 6 bases from V and 4 bases from J; junction bases left unmatched: 13. The CDR3 runs to 16 residues. The CDR3 spells CAIRTTGQVTFYGYTF. The DNA for the CDR3 is TGTGCCATCAGGACTACGGGACAGGTGACCTTCTATGGCTACACCTTC.

V usage is TRBV6-1 and J usage is TRBJ2-2, with TRBD1 as a possible D gene (6 bases). Germline-derived CDR1 and CDR2 are MNHNS and SASEGT. The CDR3 contains 16 residues. V was clipped by 1 base and J by 1 base, with 10 bases between them. The CDR3 loop reads CASSEGDTMNTGELFF. DNA of the CDR3: TGTGCCAGCAGTGAAGGGGACACGATGAACACCGGGGAGCTGTTTTTT.

The J gene is TRBJ2-1, the V gene TRBV6-1; no definite D call. V dropped 5 bases and J dropped 7 bases, with 6 bases sitting between them. CDR1 and CDR2 from the germline V gene are MNHNS and SASEGT. The CDR3 length is 11 residues. The CDR3 here is CASSQPNEQFF. CDR3 bases: TGTGCCAGCAGTCAACCGAATGAGCAGTTCTTC.

CDR3 coding DNA: TGTGCCTGGAGTGGGGGGCCCGGGGAGCTGTTTTTT. The encoded protein is CAWSGGPGELFF. The chain has TRBV30 and TRBJ2-2; TRBD1 is a possible D gene (6 bases). The CDR3 length is 12 residues. CDR1 is GTSNPN and CDR2 is SVGIG in the germline V gene (reference sequence). Between the trimmed V and J ends, which lost 1 base and 6 bases, there was a span of 6 bases.

This clone was found once. A much bigger clone sits one base away, suggesting this may be a read error. This chain connects TRBV6-5 to TRBJ1-3; a weak D match, TRBD1 (6 bases). The germline V gene has CDR1 MNHEY and CDR2 SVGAGI. V lost 6 bases to trimming and J lost 8 bases, with 17 bases between them. The CDR3 totals 14 residues. The CDR3 region is CASRDQGWPDTIYF. The DNA for the CDR3 is TGTGCCAGCAGGGACCAGGGGTGGCCGGACACCATATATTTT.

The gene calls are TRBV19 and TRBJ1-2, with 7 bases aligning to TRBD1. With 5 bases clipped from V and 5 bases from J, the junction kept 5 bases outside the gene matches. Germline CDR1 LNHDA, CDR2 SQIVND (reference sequence). CDR3 size: 13 residues. CDR3 residues: CASSDTGEYGYTF. The DNA for the CDR3 is TGTGCCAGTAGTGATACAGGGGAGTATGGCTACACCTTC.

The chain is built from TRBV5-1 and TRBJ1-2; TRBD1 might be the D (5 bases). The V and J ends lost 1 base and 8 bases respectively, with 12 bases between them. Germline CDR1 SGHRS, CDR2 YFSETQ. This CDR3 contains 13 residues. CDR3 residues: CASSLRGELGYTF. CDR3 sequence (DNA): TGCGCCAGCAGCTTGCGGGGGGAACTCGGCTACACCTTC.

This chain uses TRBV18 with TRBJ2-2; D is unclear. The CDR3 loop spans 15 amino acids. Germline V gene data show CDR1 as KGHSH and CDR2 as LQKENI. The V and J ends lost 3 bases and 2 bases respectively, with 10 bases between them. CDR3 residues: CASSPTDANTGELFF. As DNA, the CDR3 is TGTGCCAGCTCACCTACGGACGCAAACACCGGGGAGCTGTTTTTT.